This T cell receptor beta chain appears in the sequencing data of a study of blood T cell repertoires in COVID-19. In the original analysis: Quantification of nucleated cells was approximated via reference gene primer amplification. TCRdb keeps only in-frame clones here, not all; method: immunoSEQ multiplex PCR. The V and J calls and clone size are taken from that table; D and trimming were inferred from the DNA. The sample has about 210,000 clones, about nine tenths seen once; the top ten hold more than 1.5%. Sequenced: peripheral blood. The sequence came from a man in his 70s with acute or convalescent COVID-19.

The CDR3 DNA follows: TGCGCCAGCAGCTTGACCGCGTCCCGGGGAGGGGAGCAGTACTTC. Amino acids: CASSLTASRGGEQYF. The chain carries TRBV5-1 and TRBJ2-7; 7 bases are shared with TRBD2. The CDR3 spans 15 residues. The germline V gene has CDR1 SGHRS and CDR2 YFSETQ. After removal of 1 base from V and 7 bases from J, the junction contained 11 bases not matched to a gene.